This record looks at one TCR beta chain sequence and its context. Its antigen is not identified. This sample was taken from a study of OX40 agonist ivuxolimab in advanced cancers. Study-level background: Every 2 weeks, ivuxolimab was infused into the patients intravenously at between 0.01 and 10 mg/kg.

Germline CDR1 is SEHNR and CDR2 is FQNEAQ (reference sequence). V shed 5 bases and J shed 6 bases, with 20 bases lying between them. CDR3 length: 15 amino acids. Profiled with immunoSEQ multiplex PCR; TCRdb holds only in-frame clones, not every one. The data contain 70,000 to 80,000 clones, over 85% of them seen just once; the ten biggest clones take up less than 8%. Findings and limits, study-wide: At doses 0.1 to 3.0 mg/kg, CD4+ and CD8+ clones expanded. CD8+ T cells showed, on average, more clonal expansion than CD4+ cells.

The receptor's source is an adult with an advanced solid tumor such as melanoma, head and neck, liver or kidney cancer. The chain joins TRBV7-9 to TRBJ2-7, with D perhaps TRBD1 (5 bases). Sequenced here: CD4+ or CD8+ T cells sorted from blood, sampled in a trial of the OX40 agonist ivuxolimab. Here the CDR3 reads CASSVSRVVPTEQYF. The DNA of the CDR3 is TGTGCCAGCAGCGTTAGCAGGGTAGTACCTACCGAGCAGTACTTC.